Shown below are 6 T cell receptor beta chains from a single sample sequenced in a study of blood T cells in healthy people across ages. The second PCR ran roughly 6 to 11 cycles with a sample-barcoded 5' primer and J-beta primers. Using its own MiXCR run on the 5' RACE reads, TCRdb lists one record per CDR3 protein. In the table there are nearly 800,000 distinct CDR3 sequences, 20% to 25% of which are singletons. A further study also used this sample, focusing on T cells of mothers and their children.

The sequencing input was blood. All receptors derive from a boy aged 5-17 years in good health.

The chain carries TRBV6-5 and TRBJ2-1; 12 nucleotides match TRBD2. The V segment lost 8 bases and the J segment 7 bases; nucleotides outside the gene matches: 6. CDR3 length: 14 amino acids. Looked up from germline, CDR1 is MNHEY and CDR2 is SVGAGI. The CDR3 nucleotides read TGTGCCAGCTCCACTAGCGGGGGGAAAAATGAGCAGTTCTTC. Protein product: CASSTSGGKNEQFF.

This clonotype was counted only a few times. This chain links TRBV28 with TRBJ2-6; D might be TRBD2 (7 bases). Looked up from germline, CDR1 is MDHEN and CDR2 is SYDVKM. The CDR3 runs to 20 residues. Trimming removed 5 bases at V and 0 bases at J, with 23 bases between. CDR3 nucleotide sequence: TGTGCCAGCAGTCCTGGCGTCTGGGAGGGGGGCCTCTCTGGGGCCAACGTCCTGACTTTC. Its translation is CASSPGVWEGGLSGANVLTF.

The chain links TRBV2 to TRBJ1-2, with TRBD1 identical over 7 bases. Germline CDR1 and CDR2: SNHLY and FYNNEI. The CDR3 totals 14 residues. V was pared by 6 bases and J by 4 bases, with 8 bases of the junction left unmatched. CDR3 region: CASRGGQAPYGYTF. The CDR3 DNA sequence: TGTGCCAGCAGGGGAGGACAGGCCCCCTATGGCTACACCTTC.

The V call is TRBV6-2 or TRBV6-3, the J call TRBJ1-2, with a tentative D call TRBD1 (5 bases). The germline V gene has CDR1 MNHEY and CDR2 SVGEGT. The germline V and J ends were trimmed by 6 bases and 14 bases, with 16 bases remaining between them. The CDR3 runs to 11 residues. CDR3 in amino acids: CASRHQGAKTF. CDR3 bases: TGTGCCAGCAGGCATCAAGGGGCGAAGACCTTC.

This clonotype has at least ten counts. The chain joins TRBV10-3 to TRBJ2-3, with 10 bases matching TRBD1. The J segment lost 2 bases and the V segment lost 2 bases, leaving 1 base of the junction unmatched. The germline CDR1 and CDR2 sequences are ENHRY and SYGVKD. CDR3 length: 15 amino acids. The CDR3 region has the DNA TGTGCCATCAGTGAGGACAGGGGGCACACAGATACGCAGTATTTT. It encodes CAISEDRGHTDTQYF.

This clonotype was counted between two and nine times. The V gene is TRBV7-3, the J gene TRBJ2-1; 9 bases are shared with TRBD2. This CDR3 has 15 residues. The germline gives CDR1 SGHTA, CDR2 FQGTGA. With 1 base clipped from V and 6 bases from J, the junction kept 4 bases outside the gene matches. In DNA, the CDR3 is TGTGCCAGCAGCTTAATAGCGGGAGAGTTCAATGAGCAGTTCTTC. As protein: CASSLIAGEFNEQFF.